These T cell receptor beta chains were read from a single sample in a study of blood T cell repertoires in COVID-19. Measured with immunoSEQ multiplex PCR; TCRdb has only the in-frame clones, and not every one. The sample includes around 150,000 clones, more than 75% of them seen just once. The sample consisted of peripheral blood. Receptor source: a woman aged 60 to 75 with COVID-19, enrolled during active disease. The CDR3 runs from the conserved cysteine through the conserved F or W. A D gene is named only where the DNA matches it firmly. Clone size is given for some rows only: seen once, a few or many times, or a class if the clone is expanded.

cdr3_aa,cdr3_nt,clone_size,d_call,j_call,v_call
CASGPQATGTEAFF,TGTGCTAGTGGTCCCCAGGCCACGGGGACTGAAGCTTTCTTT,.,.,TRBJ1-1,TRBV12-5
CASTTVEASVNNEQFF,TGTGCCAGCACCACTGTCGAGGCTTCTGTCAACAATGAGCAGTTCTTC,.,.,TRBJ2-1,TRBV27
CAWSDRAF,TGTGCCTGGAGTGACAGAGCCTTC,.,.,TRBJ1-2,TRBV30
CASRNPQAPRGYTF,TGTGCCAGCAGGAACCCCCAGGCCCCAAGGGGCTACACCTTC,.,.,TRBJ1-2,TRBV6-5
CASSAPARTNEKLFF,TGTGCCAGCAGTGCTCCCGCGCGGACTAATGAAAAACTGTTTTTT,.,.,TRBJ1-4,TRBV25-1
CATCLAGTRNEQFF,TGTGCCACCTGCCTAGCGGGGACGCGGAATGAGCAGTTCTTC,.,TRBD2,TRBJ2-1,TRBV19
CASSQRGQPQHF,TGTGCCAGCAGCCAAAGGGGTCAGCCCCAGCATTTT,.,.,TRBJ1-5,TRBV3-1/TRBV3-2
CASRHHRGGTEAFF,TGTGCCAGCAGGCATCACAGGGGAGGCACTGAAGCTTTCTTT,.,TRBD1,TRBJ1-1,TRBV11-1
CASSLGLAGPAQETQYF,TGTGCCAGCAGCCTGGGACTAGCGGGGCCCGCGCAAGAGACCCAGTACTTC,few,TRBD2,TRBJ2-5,TRBV3-1/TRBV3-2
CASSFRTGGEYNSPLHF,TGTGCCAGCAGCTTTAGGACAGGGGGGGAGTATAATTCACCCCTCCACTTT,.,TRBD1,TRBJ1-6,TRBV5-6
CASSTGQGGGYTF,TGCGCCAGCAGCACGGGACAGGGGGGTGGCTACACCTTC,.,TRBD1,TRBJ1-2,TRBV5-1
CASSPLSSRGHFSYGYTF,TGTGCCAGCAGCCCCCTGTCTAGTAGGGGACACTTCTCCTATGGCTACACCTTC,.,.,TRBJ1-2,TRBV9
CASSLVTADNYGYTF,TGTGCCAGCAGCTTGGTGACAGCAGATAACTATGGCTACACCTTC,.,.,TRBJ1-2,TRBV5-4
CASSPRQGTNEKLFF,TGTGCCAGCTCACCTCGACAGGGGACTAATGAAAAACTGTTTTTT,.,TRBD1,TRBJ1-4,TRBV18
CASSTMSGGYNEQFF,TGTGCCAGCAGCACGATGAGCGGGGGGTACAATGAGCAGTTCTTC,.,TRBD2,TRBJ2-1,TRBV5-4
CAWTVNYGYTF,TGTGCCTGGACAGTTAACTATGGCTACACCTTC,.,.,TRBJ1-2,TRBV30
CASSSRAYEQYF,TGTGCCAGCAGTAGCAGGGCCTACGAGCAGTACTTC,few,.,TRBJ2-7,TRBV7-2
CASSRQGTQPQHF,TGTGCCAGCAGCCGACAGGGAACTCAGCCCCAGCATTTT,.,TRBD1,TRBJ1-5,TRBV6-2/TRBV6-3
CASSQDLPGSRQFF,TGTGCCAGCAGCCAAGACTTACCAGGAAGTCGGCAGTTCTTC,.,.,TRBJ2-1,TRBV3-1/TRBV3-2
CASSLTSTEAFF,TGCGCCAGCAGCTTGACAAGTACTGAAGCTTTCTTT,once,.,TRBJ1-1,TRBV5-1
CASSLGGEKLFF,TGCGCCAGCAGCTTGGGAGGCGAAAAACTGTTTTTT,.,.,TRBJ1-4,TRBV5-1
CASMIQGCNQPQHF,TGTGCCAGCATGATACAGGGGTGCAATCAGCCCCAGCATTTT,.,.,TRBJ1-5,TRBV21-1
CATGGTSGRYISGNEQFF,TGTGCCACCGGGGGGACTAGCGGGAGATACATCTCTGGGAATGAGCAGTTCTTC,.,TRBD2,TRBJ2-1,TRBV5-6
CSAPEQTEAFF,TGCAGTGCTCCGGAACAGACAGAAGCTTTCTTT,.,.,TRBJ1-1,TRBV20-1
CASSQLLDRLGYQPQHF,TGCGCCAGCAGTCAACTTCTCGACAGGCTGGGGTATCAGCCCCAGCATTTT,.,.,TRBJ1-5,TRBV23-1
CSVALVGTGDEQFF,TGCAGCGTTGCCCTCGTCGGGACAGGCGATGAGCAGTTCTTC,few,TRBD1,TRBJ2-1,TRBV29-1
CASSLAPLAGPRTDTQYF,TGTGCCAGCAGCTTGGCCCCTTTGGCGGGGCCCCGCACAGATACGCAGTATTTT,.,.,TRBJ2-3,TRBV7-8
CASSPSLKGLHYEQYF,TGTGCCAGCAGCCCTTCCCTTAAGGGACTTCACTACGAGCAGTACTTC,.,.,TRBJ2-7,TRBV4-2
CASSRDTNYGYTF,TGTGCCAGCAGTCGGGACACCAACTATGGCTACACCTTC,.,.,TRBJ1-2,TRBV12-3/TRBV12-4
CASSVRTGKGSGANVLTF,TGTGCCAGCAGTGTAAGGACAGGGAAAGGGTCTGGGGCCAACGTCCTGACTTTC,once,TRBD1,TRBJ2-6,TRBV25-1
CASSLLAGGPDNEQFF,TGTGCCAGCAGTTTACTAGCGGGAGGGCCCGACAATGAGCAGTTCTTC,.,TRBD2,TRBJ2-1,TRBV27
CAWSVQGPSYYGYTF,TGTGCCTGGAGTGTACAGGGGCCCAGCTACTATGGCTACACCTTC,.,TRBD1,TRBJ1-2,TRBV30
CASSFPGVETQYF,TGTGCCAGCAGTTTCCCAGGGGTAGAGACCCAGTACTTC,.,.,TRBJ2-5,TRBV12-3/TRBV12-4
CASSNDDRGGDTDTQYF,TGTGCCAGCAGCAATGACGATCGGGGAGGGGACACAGATACGCAGTATTTT,.,.,TRBJ2-3,TRBV21-1
CASSASGTVNEKLFF,TGTGCCAGCAGCGCCTCCGGGACAGTAAATGAAAAACTGTTTTTT,.,TRBD1,TRBJ1-4,TRBV9
CASFNRGALYGYTF,TGTGCCAGCTTTAACAGGGGGGCCCTCTATGGCTACACCTTC,.,TRBD1,TRBJ1-2,TRBV6-5
CASRASGSAGELFF,TGTGCCAGCAGAGCTAGCGGGAGTGCCGGGGAGCTGTTTTTT,.,TRBD2,TRBJ2-2,TRBV2
CASSILGRGGSNNQPQHF,TGTGCCAGTAGTATTCTTGGAAGGGGGGGGAGTAACAATCAGCCCCAGCATTTT,.,.,TRBJ1-5,TRBV19
CASADWAVIAYGYTF,TGTGCCAGCGCTGATTGGGCCGTTATCGCCTATGGCTACACCTTC,.,.,TRBJ1-2,TRBV6-5
CSVERRGVRGGVYNEQFF,TGCAGCGTTGAACGTAGGGGTGTGCGCGGAGGGGTTTACAATGAGCAGTTCTTC,.,.,TRBJ2-1,TRBV29-1
CASSLWEWTNYGYTF,TGTGCCAGCAGCTTGTGGGAGTGGACTAACTATGGCTACACCTTC,.,.,TRBJ1-2,TRBV5-6
CASSYEGALNSPLHF,TGTGCCAGCAGTTACGAGGGAGCCCTTAATTCACCCCTCCACTTT,.,.,TRBJ1-6,TRBV6-5
CASSGAAGNTIYF,TGTGCCAGCAGCGGGGCAGCTGGAAACACCATATATTTT,.,.,TRBJ1-3,TRBV13
CASSPGRGYNEQFF,TGTGCCTCCTCCCCAGGGCGGGGGTACAATGAGCAGTTCTTC,.,TRBD2,TRBJ2-1,TRBV19
CAISESGGTGVEQYF,TGTGCCATCAGTGAGTCGGGCGGGACAGGGGTCGAGCAGTACTTC,.,TRBD1,TRBJ2-7,TRBV10-3
CASSPGQPASNEKLFF,TGCGCCAGCAGCCCTGGACAGCCTGCCTCTAATGAAAAACTGTTTTTT,.,.,TRBJ1-4,TRBV5-1
CASSLLSRYYGYTF,TGTGCCAGCAGCTTATTGTCCCGGTACTATGGCTACACCTTC,.,.,TRBJ1-2,TRBV11-2
CAWTVGQGVKETQYF,TGTGCCTGGACGGTGGGACAGGGGGTTAAAGAGACCCAGTACTTC,.,TRBD1,TRBJ2-5,TRBV30
CASSIDKGARQPQHF,TGTGCCAGTAGTATAGATAAGGGAGCGAGGCAGCCCCAGCATTTT,.,.,TRBJ1-5,TRBV19